Each of the 2 T cell receptor beta chains below was sequenced from the same sample in a study of fetal regulatory T cell absence and autoimmunity. The method was immunoSEQ multiplex PCR; TCRdb's version includes in-frame clones alone and lacks a portion of them. This sample yields 85,000 to 100,000 clones, of which roughly 70% are seen a single time; 2% belongs to the top ten. The specimen was pancreas tissue. The source of these receptors is a male donor with IPEX syndrome.

V and J are TRBV4-3 and TRBJ2-1, with 13 positions matching TRBD2. Looked up from germline, CDR1 is LGHNA and CDR2 is YSLEER. The CDR3 has 16 residues. Germline trimming cut 2 bases from V and 4 bases from J; bases unmatched to any gene: 2. In nucleotides, the CDR3 is TGCGCCAGCAGCCAAAGACTAGCGGGGGGTTACAATGAGCAGTTCTTC. It encodes CASSQRLAGGYNEQFF.

This clone was seen only a few times. The chain is built from TRBV5-1 and TRBJ1-2; TRBD1 is a possible D gene (5 bases). The CDR3 runs to 14 residues. CDR1 is SGHRS and CDR2 is YFSETQ in the germline V gene. V dropped 0 bases and J dropped 6 bases, with 12 bases sitting between them. CDR3 in amino acids: CASSLAAGLNGYTF. The CDR3 nucleotides read TGCGCCAGCAGCTTGGCCGCAGGGCTTAATGGCTACACCTTC.